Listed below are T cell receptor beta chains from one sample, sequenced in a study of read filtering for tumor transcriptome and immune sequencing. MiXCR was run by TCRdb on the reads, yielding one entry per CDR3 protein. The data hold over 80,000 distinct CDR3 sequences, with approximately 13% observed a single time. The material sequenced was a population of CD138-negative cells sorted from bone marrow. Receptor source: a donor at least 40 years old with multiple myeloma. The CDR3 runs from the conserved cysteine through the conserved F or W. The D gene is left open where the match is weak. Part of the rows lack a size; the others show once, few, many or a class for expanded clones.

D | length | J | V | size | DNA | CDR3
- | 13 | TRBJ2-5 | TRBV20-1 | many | TGCAGTGCTACACGGACTACCCAAGAGACCCAGTACTTC | CSATRTTQETQYF
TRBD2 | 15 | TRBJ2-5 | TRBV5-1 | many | TGCGCCAGCAGCTTGACCCCCGGGGGGCAAGAGACCCAGTACTTC | CASSLTPGGQETQYF
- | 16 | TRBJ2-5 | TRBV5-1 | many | TGCGCCAGCAGCGCGGAACCTCACGGGACGGCGGCGACCCAGTACTTC | CASSAEPHGTAATQYF
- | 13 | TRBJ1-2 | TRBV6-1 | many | TGTGCCAGCAGCCGGGACATTAACTATGGCTACACCTTC | CASSRDINYGYTF
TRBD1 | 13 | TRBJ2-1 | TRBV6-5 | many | TGTGCCAGCAGTTACCGGACAGGGTATGAGCAGTTCTTC | CASSYRTGYEQFF
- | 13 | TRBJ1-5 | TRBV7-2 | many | TGTGCCAGCAGCTTAGTCCCCGATCAGCCCCAGCATTTT | CASSLVPDQPQHF
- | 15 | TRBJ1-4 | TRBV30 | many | TGTGCCTGGAGTGCCAATGGGGGGCATCGGGAAAAACTGTTTTTT | CAWSANGGHREKLFF
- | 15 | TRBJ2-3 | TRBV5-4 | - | TGTGCCAGCAGCTTACAGCCAATCTCCACAGATACGCAGTATTTT | CASSLQPISTDTQYF
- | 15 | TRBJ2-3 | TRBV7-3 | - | TGTGCCAGCAGCTTAGGAGGTTATTTCGCAGATACGCAGTATTTT | CASSLGGYFADTQYF
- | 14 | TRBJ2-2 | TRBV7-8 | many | TGTGCCAGCAGCGGGGCAGGGTTGGCCGGGGAGCTGTTTTTT | CASSGAGLAGELFF
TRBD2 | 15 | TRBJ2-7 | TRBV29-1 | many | TGCAGCGTTGAACGTCTAGCGGGAGGGAACAACGAGCAGTACTTC | CSVERLAGGNNEQYF
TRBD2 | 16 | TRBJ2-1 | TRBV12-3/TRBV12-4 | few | TGTGCCAGCACTCCCCCGGGACTAGCGGGCCTCAATGAGCAGTTCTTC | CASTPPGLAGLNEQFF
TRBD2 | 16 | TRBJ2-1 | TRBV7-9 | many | TGTGCCAGCAGCTTACAGGGGACTAGCGGGAGCAATGAGCAGTTCTTC | CASSLQGTSGSNEQFF
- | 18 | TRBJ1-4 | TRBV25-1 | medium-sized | TGTGCCAGCAGTGAATATATCGGGGGCCTCAGGCCTGAAGGAAAACTGTTTTTT | CASSEYIGGLRPEGKLFF
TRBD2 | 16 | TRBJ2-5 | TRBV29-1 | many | TGCAGCGTAACGACTAGCGGGAGATTGGGGGGAGAGACCCAGTACTTC | CSVTTSGRLGGETQYF
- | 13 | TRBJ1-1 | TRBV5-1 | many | TGCGCCAGCAGCAGGAACGACAGGATTGAAGCTTTCTTT | CASSRNDRIEAFF